This T cell receptor beta chain was found in a study of shared clonotypes between healthy human individuals. Concerning this clone: Its cognate antigen is unknown.

Whole-study results and caveats: The genetic and exposure-history diversity represented was limited by few donors. Collection of samples was limited to blood; tissue repertoires likely differ.

The donor population consisted of healthy HIV-negative adults with no recent acute infections or vaccinations. The CDR3 consists of 13 residues. The V and J ends lost 5 bases and 5 bases respectively, with 12 bases between them. Germline CDR1 is MNHEY and CDR2 is SVGAGI. Profiling relied on immunoSEQ multiplex PCR, and the TCRdb table lists in-frame clones only, not all of them. In the table there are 2 million to 2.5 million clones, under 95% of which are singletons. The receptor was derived from a man between 18 and 29 years old in good health. Some clones in this sample may be carry-over from other donors' samples. The sequenced sample was naive CD4+ T cells from PBMCs. Regarding subset: CD45RA+ positively selected. The chain is built from TRBV6-5 and TRBJ1-1; D is unclear. The DNA of the CDR3 is TGTGCCAGCAGTCCCGACGGGAGGACTGAAGCTTTCTTT. It codes for CASSPDGRTEAFF.